These 23 T cell receptor beta chains were all obtained from the same sample, sequenced in a study of blood T cell repertoires in COVID-19. The repertoire was sequenced with immunoSEQ multiplex PCR; TCRdb's copy has only in-frame clones and lacks some. This table holds about 230,000 clones, around four fifths found once. Specimen: peripheral blood. These receptors all stem from a man aged 35 to 55 with active or convalescent COVID-19.

The chain has TRBV18 and TRBJ1-1, with a weak D call TRBD1 (6 bases). The V gene's germline CDR1 is KGHSH and CDR2 LQKENI. This CDR3 is built from 12 residues. Trimming cost V 3 bases and J 10 bases, with 12 bases left between them. CDR3 DNA sequence: TGTGCCAGCTCACCGAAACACAGGGTAGCTTTCTTT. Translating it yields CASSPKHRVAFF.

This clone has a count of ten or more. This chain joins TRBV5-1 and TRBJ2-5, with a tentative D call TRBD2 (5 bases). Looked up from germline, CDR1 is SGHRS and CDR2 is YFSETQ. V was cut by 2 bases and J by 0 bases, with 14 bases left in between. The CDR3 spans 16 residues. In DNA, the CDR3 is TGCGCCAGCAGCTTAGGCGGAGGAAGGTACCAAGAGACCCAGTACTTC. Amino acids: CASSLGGGRYQETQYF.

CDR3 coding DNA: TGTGCCTGGAGGCGTGCAGGGGCGCGGACTGAAGCTTTCTTT. Translating gives CAWRRAGARTEAFF. The chain carries TRBV30 and TRBJ1-1; D might be TRBD1 (6 bases). Trimming left V 3 bases short and J 5 bases short, with 16 bases between. CDR1 and CDR2 (germline): GTSNPN, SVGIG (reference sequence). The CDR3 extends over 14 amino acids. The whole variable domain, filled in from reference TRBV30 and TRBJ1-1, reads SQTIHQWPATLVQPVGSPLSLECTVEGTSNPNLYWYRQAAGRGLQLLFYSVGIGQISSEVPQNLSASRPQDRQFILSSKKLLLSDSGFYLCAWRRAGARTEAFFGQGTRLTVV.

The chain has TRBV6-5 and TRBJ1-2; 9 bases are shared with TRBD1. Trimming took 5 bases from V and 6 from J; bases not matched to a gene: 4. Germline V gene data show CDR1 as MNHEY and CDR2 as SVGAGI. The CDR3 sequence is 13 residues long. In DNA form, the CDR3 reads TGTGCCAGCAGTACTCGGGACAGGGATGGCTACACCTTC. Translated: CASSTRDRDGYTF.

The chain is built from TRBV4-2 and TRBJ1-2, with no clear D. The germline V gene encodes CDR1 LGHNA and CDR2 YNFKEQ. There are 13 residues in the CDR3. V gave up 4 bases and J gave up 5 bases, with 11 bases separating them. The CDR3 bases are TGTGCCAGCAGCCGGGAGGTGTCGTATGGCTACACCTTC. Its protein is CASSREVSYGYTF.

CDR3: CASSLTGGGLGETQYF. CDR3 DNA sequence: TGTGCCAGCAGCTTAACGGGAGGAGGCCTAGGAGAGACCCAGTACTTC. This rearrangement joins TRBV7-9 to TRBJ2-5; 7 bases line up with TRBD2. Germline CDR1 reads SEHNR; CDR2 reads FQNEAQ (reference sequence). This CDR3 has 16 amino acids. V was pared by 2 bases and J by 4 bases, with 10 bases of the junction left unmatched.

A single count supports this clone. The V and J genes are TRBV12-3 or TRBV12-4 and TRBJ1-5; D is unresolved. V lost 3 bases, J lost 5 bases, and 8 bases lay in between. This CDR3 spans 13 amino acids. CDR3 loop: CASSLNQDQPQHF. DNA of the CDR3: TGTGCCAGCAGTTTGAACCAGGATCAGCCCCAGCATTTT.

This clone has only one observation. The chain is built from TRBV10-2 and TRBJ2-7; 8 nucleotides align to TRBD2. Germline values: CDR1 WSHSY, CDR2 SAAADI. V lost 8 bases to trimming and J lost 1 base; unmatched junction nucleotides: 4. This CDR3 has 13 residues. CDR3 nucleotide sequence: TGCGCCAGCGTAGCGGGAACATCCTACGAGCAGTACTTC. This gives the protein CASVAGTSYEQYF.

The chain has TRBV7-8 and TRBJ2-7; 9 bases match TRBD2. This CDR3 has 17 residues. Germline V gives CDR1 SGHVS, CDR2 FQNEAQ. J was trimmed by 0 bases and V by 2 bases; bases with no gene match: 8. The CDR3 sequence: CASSLRDPREGSYEQYF. CDR3 nucleotides: TGTGCCAGCAGCTTAAGGGACCCGCGGGAGGGCTCCTACGAGCAGTACTTC.

The chain recombines TRBV18 with TRBJ2-7; 9 bases fit TRBD2. The CDR3 runs 16 residues. After removal of 2 bases from V and 0 bases from J, the junction contained 5 bases not matched to a gene. Germline V gene sequence: CDR1 KGHSH, CDR2 LQKENI. The CDR3 sequence is CASSPMAGGSSYEQYF. CDR3 coding DNA: TGTGCCAGCTCACCAATGGCGGGGGGGAGCTCCTACGAGCAGTACTTC.

The chain has TRBV7-8 and TRBJ2-1, with D possibly TRBD2 on 5 matching bases. CDR1 and CDR2 (germline): SGHVS, FQNEAQ. V was trimmed by 1 base and J by 4 bases, leaving 11 bases between them. The CDR3 runs to 15 residues. This chain's CDR3 is CASSLVPGIYNEQFF. The CDR3 nucleotides read TGTGCCAGCAGCTTAGTTCCGGGAATTTACAATGAGCAGTTCTTC.

The chain joins TRBV6-4 to TRBJ2-1, with a weak D call TRBD1 (6 bases). This CDR3 contains 11 residues. Germline assignment: CDR1 MRHNA and CDR2 SNTAGT. V lost 10 bases and J lost 6, with 10 bases in between. CDR3: CANYRVNEQFF. The CDR3 nucleotides are TGTGCCAACTACAGGGTCAATGAGCAGTTCTTC.

This chain uses TRBV29-1 with TRBJ1-1, with 7 bases aligning to TRBD1. The CDR3 covers 13 residues. The germline V gene encodes CDR1 SQVTM and CDR2 ANQGSEA. V dropped 7 bases and J dropped 7; count of bases not matched to a gene: 12. CDR3 region: CSAYRMTGSEAFF. In DNA form, the CDR3 reads TGCAGCGCCTACCGGATGACAGGGAGTGAAGCTTTCTTT.

A few counts support this clone. This chain joins TRBV19 and TRBJ1-2; the D gene is possibly TRBD1 (6 bases). This CDR3 is 16 amino acids long. V was pared by 8 bases and J by 4 bases, with 23 bases between. Germline V gene lookup returns CDR1 LNHDA and CDR2 SQIVND (reference sequence). The CDR3 here is CASSQWGRGASYGYTF. The CDR3 bases are TGTGCCAGTTCTCAATGGGGCAGGGGCGCGAGCTATGGCTACACCTTC.

The chain links TRBV20-1 to TRBJ1-1, with TRBD1 matching 9 bases. V lost 3 bases to trimming and J lost 4 bases; unmatched junction nucleotides: 6. Germline V CDR1 and CDR2: DFQATT, SNEGSKA (reference sequence). The CDR3 is 14 residues long. The CDR3 nucleotides are TGCAGTGCTAGTTCAGGACAGGGGACCACTGAAGCTTTCTTT. It encodes CSASSGQGTTEAFF.

The gene calls are TRBV7-3 and TRBJ1-6, with D hard to call. Trimming took 2 bases from V and 12 from J, leaving 8 bases between them. Per germline, CDR1 SGHTA and CDR2 FQGTGA. The CDR3 is 12 amino acids. The CDR3 region is CASSLEAGPLHF. The CDR3 DNA is TGTGCCAGCAGCTTAGAGGCGGGACCCCTCCACTTT.

This clone has just one count. This chain links TRBV7-9 with TRBJ2-7; 9 bases are shared with TRBD1. CDR1 and CDR2 from the germline V gene are SEHNR and FQNEAQ (reference sequence). This CDR3 spans 14 amino acids. Trimming at V came to 5 bases and at J to 2 bases, leaving 4 bases not matched to a gene. The CDR3 region has the DNA TGTGCCAGCAGCCAAGGACAGGGGCCCTACGAGCAGTACTTC. Amino acids: CASSQGQGPYEQYF.

The table lists this clone with a few counts. This chain links TRBV5-1 with TRBJ1-4; weak D call: TRBD1 (5 bases). Between the trimmed V and J ends, which lost 7 bases and 0 bases, there was a span of 13 bases. The germline gives CDR1 SGHRS, CDR2 YFSETQ. There are 15 residues in the CDR3. CDR3 residues: CASHPQGTTNEKLFF. The CDR3 DNA reads as TGCGCCAGCCACCCCCAGGGTACAACTAATGAAAAACTGTTTTTT.

The V gene is TRBV11-3, the J gene TRBJ2-3, with TRBD2 matching over 7 bases. The CDR3 runs to 17 residues. From germline, CDR1 is SGHNT and CDR2 YENEEA. Unmatched junction bases numbered 9, after V lost 3 bases and J lost 0 bases. The CDR3 sequence: CASSFSLAARSTDTQYF. CDR3 bases: TGTGCCAGCAGCTTTTCGCTAGCGGCCCGTAGCACAGATACGCAGTATTTT.

The chain links TRBV11-3 to TRBJ1-1; no firm D call. The CDR3 covers 11 residues. CDR1 and CDR2 (germline): SGHNT, YENEEA. The ends were cut back, 7 bases at V and 8 bases at J, with 11 bases in the middle. The CDR3 DNA sequence: TGTGCCAGCACCGCCCGGGGAGAAGCTTTCTTT. This translates into CASTARGEAFF.

The chain links TRBV30 to TRBJ1-1; D unclear. Germline V gives CDR1 GTSNPN, CDR2 SVGIG (reference sequence). V lost 4 bases and J lost 0, with 9 bases in between. The CDR3 is 13 residues long. The CDR3 sequence is CAWTTTMNTEAFF. DNA for the CDR3: TGTGCCTGGACGACAACCATGAACACTGAAGCTTTCTTT. Using reference TRBV30 and TRBJ1-1 for the parts outside the CDR3, the full variable domain is SQTIHQWPATLVQPVGSPLSLECTVEGTSNPNLYWYRQAAGRGLQLLFYSVGIGQISSEVPQNLSASRPQDRQFILSSKKLLLSDSGFYLCAWTTTMNTEAFFGQGTRLTVV.

The chain uses TRBV7-6 and TRBJ1-3; no clear D. CDR1 is SGHVS, CDR2 FNYEAQ, per germline. Trimming shortened V by 1 base and J by 0 bases, and 13 bases separated the two germline ends. This CDR3 spans 17 amino acids. The CDR3 coding sequence is TGTGCCAGCAGCTTAGGGGTGAGGGCAAACTCTGGAAACACCATATATTTT. Its translation: CASSLGVRANSGNTIYF.

This chain joins TRBV27 and TRBJ1-5; a possible D gene is TRBD1 (6 bases). V shed 5 bases and J shed 6 bases, with 20 bases lying between them. From germline, CDR1 is MNHEY and CDR2 SMNVEV (reference sequence). This CDR3 has 16 residues. The CDR3 bases are TGTGCCAGCAGTGTGAGTCGTGGGGGCCGCAGTCAGCCCCAGCATTTT. Translating it yields CASSVSRGGRSQPQHF.